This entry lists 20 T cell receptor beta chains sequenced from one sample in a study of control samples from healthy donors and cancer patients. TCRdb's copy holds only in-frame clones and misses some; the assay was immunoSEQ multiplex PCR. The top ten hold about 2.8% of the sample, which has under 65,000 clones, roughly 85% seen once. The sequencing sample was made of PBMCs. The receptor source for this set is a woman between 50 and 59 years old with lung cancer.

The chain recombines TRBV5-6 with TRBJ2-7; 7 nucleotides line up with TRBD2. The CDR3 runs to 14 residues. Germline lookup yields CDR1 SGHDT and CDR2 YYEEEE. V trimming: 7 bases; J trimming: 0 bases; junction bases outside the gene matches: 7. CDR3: CASEIAGYSYEQYF. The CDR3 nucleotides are TGTGCCAGCGAAATAGCGGGCTACTCCTACGAGCAGTACTTC.

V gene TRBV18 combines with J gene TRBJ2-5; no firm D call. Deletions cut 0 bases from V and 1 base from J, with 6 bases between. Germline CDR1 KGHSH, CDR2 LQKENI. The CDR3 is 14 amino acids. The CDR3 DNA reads TGTGCCAGCTCACCACCTAGTCTCCAAGAGACCCAGTACTTC. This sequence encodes CASSPPSLQETQYF.

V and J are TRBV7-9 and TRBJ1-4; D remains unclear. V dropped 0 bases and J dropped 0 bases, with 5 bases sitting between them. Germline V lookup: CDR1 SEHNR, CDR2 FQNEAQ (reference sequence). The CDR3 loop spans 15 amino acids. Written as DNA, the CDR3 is TGTGCCAGCAGCTTAGCGGGAACAACTAATGAAAAACTGTTTTTT. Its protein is CASSLAGTTNEKLFF.

The CDR3: CASSYGGGLLHF. The CDR3, as DNA: TGTGCCAGCAGTTACGGGGGGGGACTCCTCCACTTT. V usage is TRBV6-5 and J usage is TRBJ1-6, with a weak D call TRBD1 (5 bases). The V gene lost 2 bases and the J gene lost 15 bases, with 11 bases spanning the gap. There are 12 residues in the CDR3. In germline, CDR1 is MNHEY, CDR2 SVGAGI.

As DNA, the CDR3 is TGTGCCACCAGTTCGGGGGCGCGGACTGAAGCTTTCTTT. It specifies CATSSGARTEAFF. This chain uses TRBV24-1 with TRBJ1-1; TRBD1 might be the D (6 bases). Germline lookup yields CDR1 KGHDR and CDR2 SFDVKD. The CDR3 sequence is 13 residues long. Trimming removed 6 bases at V and 5 bases at J, with 12 bases between.

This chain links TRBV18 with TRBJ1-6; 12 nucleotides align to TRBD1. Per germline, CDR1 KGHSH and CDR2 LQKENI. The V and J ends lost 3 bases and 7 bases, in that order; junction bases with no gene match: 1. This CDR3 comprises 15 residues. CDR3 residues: CASSPGQGANSPLHF. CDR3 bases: TGTGCCAGCTCACCGGGACAGGGGGCCAATTCACCCCTCCACTTT.

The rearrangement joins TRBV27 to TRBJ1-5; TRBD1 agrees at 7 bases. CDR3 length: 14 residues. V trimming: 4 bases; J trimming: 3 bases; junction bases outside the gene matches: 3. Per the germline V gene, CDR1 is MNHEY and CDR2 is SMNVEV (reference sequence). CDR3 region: CASSSGQINQPQHF. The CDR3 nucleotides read TGTGCCAGCAGTTCGGGACAGATCAATCAGCCCCAGCATTTT.

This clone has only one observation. The CDR3 region is CASSLNGDSTEAFF. The CDR3 nucleotides are TGTGCCAGCAGCTTGAATGGGGACAGCACTGAAGCTTTCTTT. This rearrangement joins TRBV5-4 to TRBJ1-1, with 7 bases fitting TRBD1. CDR1 is SGHNT and CDR2 is YYREEE in the germline V gene (reference sequence). This CDR3 contains 14 residues. The V and J ends lost 1 base and 4 bases, in that order; junction bases with no gene match: 4.

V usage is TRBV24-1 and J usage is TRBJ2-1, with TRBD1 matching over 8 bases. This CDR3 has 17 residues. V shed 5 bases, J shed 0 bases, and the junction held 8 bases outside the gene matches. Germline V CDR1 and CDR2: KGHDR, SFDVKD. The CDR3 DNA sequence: TGTGCCACCAGTGTGAGGGACAGGTTTGGCTCCTACAATGAGCAGTTCTTC. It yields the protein CATSVRDRFGSYNEQFF.

CDR3 nucleotide sequence: TGCGCCAGCAGCGACCTGGGAGGGATGAACACTGAAGCTTTCTTT. As protein: CASSDLGGMNTEAFF. The chain uses TRBV5-1 and TRBJ1-1; D is unclear. The CDR3 is made up of 15 amino acids. Trimming removed 4 bases from V and 0 bases from J, with 13 bases in between. The germline gives CDR1 SGHRS, CDR2 YFSETQ.

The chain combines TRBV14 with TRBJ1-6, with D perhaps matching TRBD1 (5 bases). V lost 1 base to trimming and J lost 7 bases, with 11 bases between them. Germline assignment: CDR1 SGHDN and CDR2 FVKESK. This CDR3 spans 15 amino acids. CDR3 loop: CASSQVGGLNSPLHF. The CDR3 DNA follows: TGTGCCAGCAGCCAAGTTGGGGGATTGAATTCACCCCTCCACTTT. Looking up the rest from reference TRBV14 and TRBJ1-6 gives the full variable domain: EAGVTQFPSHSVIEKGQTVTLRCDPISGHDNLYWYRRVMGKEIKFLLHFVKESKQDESGMPNNRFLAERTGGTYSTLKVQPAELEDSGVYFCASSQVGGLNSPLHFGNGTRLTVT.

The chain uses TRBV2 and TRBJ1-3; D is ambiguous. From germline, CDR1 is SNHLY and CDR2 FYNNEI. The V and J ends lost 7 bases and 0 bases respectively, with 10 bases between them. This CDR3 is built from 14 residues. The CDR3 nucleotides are TGTGCCAGCACTCCTGACATCTCTGGAAACACCATATATTTT. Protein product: CASTPDISGNTIYF.

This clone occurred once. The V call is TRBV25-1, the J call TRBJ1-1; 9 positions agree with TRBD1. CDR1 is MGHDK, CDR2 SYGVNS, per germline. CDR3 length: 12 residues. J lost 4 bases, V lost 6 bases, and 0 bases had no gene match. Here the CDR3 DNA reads TGTGCCAGCAGGACAGGGGGCACTGAAGCTTTCTTT. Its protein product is CASRTGGTEAFF.

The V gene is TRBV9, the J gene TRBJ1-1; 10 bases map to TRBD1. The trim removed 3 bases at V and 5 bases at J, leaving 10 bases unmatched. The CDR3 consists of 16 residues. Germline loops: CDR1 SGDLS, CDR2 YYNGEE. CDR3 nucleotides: TGTGCCAGCAGCGCACAAGGACAGGGGGTTTATACTGAAGCTTTCTTT. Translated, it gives CASSAQGQGVYTEAFF.

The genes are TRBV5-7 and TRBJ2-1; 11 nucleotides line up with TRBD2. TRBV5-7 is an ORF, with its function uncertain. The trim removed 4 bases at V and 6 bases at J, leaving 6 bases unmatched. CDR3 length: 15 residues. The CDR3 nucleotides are TGTGCCAGCAGCGGAGGGACTAGCGGTGGCAATGAGCAGTTCTTC. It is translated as CASSGGTSGGNEQFF.

The CDR3 nucleotides are TGCAGCGCTACAACAGGGGCGGAGAGTACTGAAGCTTTCTTT. Protein product: CSATTGAESTEAFF. V gene TRBV29-1 combines with J gene TRBJ1-1; TRBD1 agrees at 7 bases. V gave up 7 bases and J gave up 5 bases; unmatched junction bases: 13. The V gene's germline CDR1 is SQVTM and CDR2 ANQGSEA. The CDR3 is 14 residues long.

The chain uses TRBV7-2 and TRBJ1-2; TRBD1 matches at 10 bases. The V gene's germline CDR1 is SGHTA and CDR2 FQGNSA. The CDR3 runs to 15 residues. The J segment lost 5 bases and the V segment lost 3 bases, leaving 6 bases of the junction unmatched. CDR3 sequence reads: CASSFAGQGGYGYTF. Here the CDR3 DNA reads TGTGCCAGCAGCTTCGCCGGACAGGGGGGGTATGGCTACACCTTC.

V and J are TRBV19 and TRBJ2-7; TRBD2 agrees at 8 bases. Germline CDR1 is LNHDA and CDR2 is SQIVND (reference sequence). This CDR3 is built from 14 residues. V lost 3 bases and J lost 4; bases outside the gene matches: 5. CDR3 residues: CASSIAAGEYEQYF. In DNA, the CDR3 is TGTGCCAGTAGTATCGCAGCGGGGGAGTACGAGCAGTACTTC. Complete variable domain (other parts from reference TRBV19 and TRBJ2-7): DGGITQSPKYLFRKEGQNVTLSCEQNLNHDAMYWYRQDPGQGLRLIYYSQIVNDFQKGDIAEGYSVSREKKESFPLTVTSAQKNPTAFYLCASSIAAGEYEQYFGPGTRLTVT.

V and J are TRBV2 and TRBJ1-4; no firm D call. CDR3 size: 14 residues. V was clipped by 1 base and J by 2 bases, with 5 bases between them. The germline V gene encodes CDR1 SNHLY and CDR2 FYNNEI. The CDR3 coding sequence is TGTGCCAGCAGTGAAGGGCCCACTAATGAAAAACTGTTTTTT. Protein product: CASSEGPTNEKLFF.

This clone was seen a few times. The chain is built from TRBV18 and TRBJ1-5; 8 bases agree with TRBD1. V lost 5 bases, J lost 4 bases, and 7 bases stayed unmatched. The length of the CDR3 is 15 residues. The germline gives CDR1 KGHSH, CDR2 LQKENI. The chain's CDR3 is CASSSDRGRNQPQHF. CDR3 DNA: TGTGCCAGCTCATCCGACAGGGGAAGGAATCAGCCCCAGCATTTT.